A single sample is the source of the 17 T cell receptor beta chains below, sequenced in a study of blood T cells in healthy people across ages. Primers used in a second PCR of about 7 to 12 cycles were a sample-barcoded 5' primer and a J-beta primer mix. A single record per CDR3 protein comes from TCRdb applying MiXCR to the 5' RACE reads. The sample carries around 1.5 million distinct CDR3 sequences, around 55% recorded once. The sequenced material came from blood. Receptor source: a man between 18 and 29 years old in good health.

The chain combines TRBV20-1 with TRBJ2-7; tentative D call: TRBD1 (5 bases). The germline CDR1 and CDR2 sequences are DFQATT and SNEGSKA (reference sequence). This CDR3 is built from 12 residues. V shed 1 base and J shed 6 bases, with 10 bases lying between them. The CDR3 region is CSARVQGFEQYF. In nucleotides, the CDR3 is TGCAGTGCTAGAGTCCAGGGCTTCGAGCAGTACTTC.

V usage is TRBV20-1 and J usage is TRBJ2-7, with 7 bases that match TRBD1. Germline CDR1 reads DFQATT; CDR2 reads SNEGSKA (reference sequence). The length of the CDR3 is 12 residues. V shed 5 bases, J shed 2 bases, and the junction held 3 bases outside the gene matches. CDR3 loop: CSAGRGTYEQYF. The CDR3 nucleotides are TGCAGTGCTGGCAGGGGGACCTACGAGCAGTACTTC.

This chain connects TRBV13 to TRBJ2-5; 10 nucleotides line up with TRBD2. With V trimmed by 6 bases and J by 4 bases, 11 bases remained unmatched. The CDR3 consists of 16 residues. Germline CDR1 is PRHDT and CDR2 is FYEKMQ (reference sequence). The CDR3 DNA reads TGTGCCAGCAGGGACTCTAGCGGGGGTTGGAGAGAGACCCAGTACTTC. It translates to CASRDSSGGWRETQYF. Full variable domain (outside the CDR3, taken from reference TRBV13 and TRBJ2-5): AAGVIQSPRHLIKEKRETATLKCYPIPRHDTVYWYQQGPGQDPQFLISFYEKMQSDKGSIPDRFSAQQFSDYHSELNMSSLELGDSALYFCASRDSSGGWRETQYFGPGTRLLVL.

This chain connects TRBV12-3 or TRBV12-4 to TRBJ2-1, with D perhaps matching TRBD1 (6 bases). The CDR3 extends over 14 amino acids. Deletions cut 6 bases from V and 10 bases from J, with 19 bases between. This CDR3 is CASSQGTTIQEQFF. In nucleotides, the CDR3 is TGTGCCAGCAGCCAGGGGACGACTATACAAGAGCAGTTCTTC.

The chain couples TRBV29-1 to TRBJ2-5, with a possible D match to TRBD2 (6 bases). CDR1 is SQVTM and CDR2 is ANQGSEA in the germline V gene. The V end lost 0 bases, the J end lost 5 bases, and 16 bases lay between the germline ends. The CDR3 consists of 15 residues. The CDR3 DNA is TGCAGCGTTGAAGATTTTGGAGGGGTCGGGGAGACCCAGTACTTC. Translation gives CSVEDFGGVGETQYF.

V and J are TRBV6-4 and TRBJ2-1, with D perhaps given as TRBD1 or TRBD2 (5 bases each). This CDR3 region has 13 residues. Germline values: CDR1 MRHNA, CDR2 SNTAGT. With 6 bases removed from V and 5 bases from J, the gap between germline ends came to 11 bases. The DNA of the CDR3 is TGTGCCAGCAGCCGGGGCCCCCACAATGAGCAGTTCTTC. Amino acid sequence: CASSRGPHNEQFF.

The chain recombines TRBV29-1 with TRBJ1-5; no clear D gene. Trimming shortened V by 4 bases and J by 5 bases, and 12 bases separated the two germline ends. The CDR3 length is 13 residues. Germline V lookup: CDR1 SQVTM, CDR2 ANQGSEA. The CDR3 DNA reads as TGCAGCGTTGGATTTGGGTTTGATCAGCCCCAGCATTTT. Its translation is CSVGFGFDQPQHF.

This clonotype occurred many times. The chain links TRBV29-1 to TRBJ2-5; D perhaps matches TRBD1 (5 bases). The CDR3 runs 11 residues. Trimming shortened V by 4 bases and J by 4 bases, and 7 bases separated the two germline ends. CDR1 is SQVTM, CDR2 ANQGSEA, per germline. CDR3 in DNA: TGCAGCGTTGCAGGGTTAGAGACCCAGTACTTC. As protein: CSVAGLETQYF.

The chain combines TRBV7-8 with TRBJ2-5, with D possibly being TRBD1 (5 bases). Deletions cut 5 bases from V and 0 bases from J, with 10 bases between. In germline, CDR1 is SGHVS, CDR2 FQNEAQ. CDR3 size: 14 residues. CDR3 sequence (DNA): TGTGCCAGCAGCAAGGGGCCTGACCAAGAGACCCAGTACTTC. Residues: CASSKGPDQETQYF.

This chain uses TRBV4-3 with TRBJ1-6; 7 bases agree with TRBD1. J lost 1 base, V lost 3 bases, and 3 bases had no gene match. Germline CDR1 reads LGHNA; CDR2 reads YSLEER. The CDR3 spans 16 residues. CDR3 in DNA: TGCGCCAGCAGCCAGCTGGGACAGTCCTATAATTCACCCCTCCACTTT. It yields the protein CASSQLGQSYNSPLHF.

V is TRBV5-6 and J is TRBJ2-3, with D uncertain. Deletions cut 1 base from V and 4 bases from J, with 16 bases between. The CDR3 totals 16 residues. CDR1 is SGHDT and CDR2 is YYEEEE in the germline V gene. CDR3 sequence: CASSLIGLSFADTQYF. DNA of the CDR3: TGTGCCAGCAGCTTGATCGGCCTATCGTTCGCAGATACGCAGTATTTT.

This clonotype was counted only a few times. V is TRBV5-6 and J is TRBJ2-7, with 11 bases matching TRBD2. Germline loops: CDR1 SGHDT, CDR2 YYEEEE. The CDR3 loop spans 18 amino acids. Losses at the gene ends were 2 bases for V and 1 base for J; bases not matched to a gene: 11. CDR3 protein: CASSFGLAGVVMSYEQYF. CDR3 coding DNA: TGTGCCAGCAGCTTCGGACTAGCGGGCGTTGTCATGTCCTACGAGCAGTACTTC.

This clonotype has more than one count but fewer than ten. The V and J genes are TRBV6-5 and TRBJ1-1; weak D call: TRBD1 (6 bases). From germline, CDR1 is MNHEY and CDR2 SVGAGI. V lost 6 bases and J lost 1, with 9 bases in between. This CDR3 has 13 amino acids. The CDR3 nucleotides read TGTGCCAGCAGGCGGACAGAGAACACTGAAGCTTTCTTT. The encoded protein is CASRRTENTEAFF.

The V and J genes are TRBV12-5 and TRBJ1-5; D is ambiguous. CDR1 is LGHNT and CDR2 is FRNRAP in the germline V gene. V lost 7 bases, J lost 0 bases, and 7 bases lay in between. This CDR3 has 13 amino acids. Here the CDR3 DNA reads TGTGCTAGTGCCACCAATAGCAATCAGCCCCAGCATTTT. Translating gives CASATNSNQPQHF.

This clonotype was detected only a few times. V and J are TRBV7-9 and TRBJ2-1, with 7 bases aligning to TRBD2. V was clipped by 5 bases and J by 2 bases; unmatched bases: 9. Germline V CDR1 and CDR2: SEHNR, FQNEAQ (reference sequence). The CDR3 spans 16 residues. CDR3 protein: CASSPAWSGAYNEQFF. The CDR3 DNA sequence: TGTGCCAGCAGCCCCGCCTGGAGCGGGGCCTACAATGAGCAGTTCTTC.

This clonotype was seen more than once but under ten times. This CDR3 is CASSPEGKDTQYF. In DNA, the CDR3 is TGTGCCAGCAGCCCTGAAGGGAAGGATACGCAGTATTTT. The gene calls are TRBV12-3 or TRBV12-4 and TRBJ2-3; D gene ambiguous. V was pared by 6 bases and J by 6 bases, with 13 bases between. The CDR3 is 13 residues long.

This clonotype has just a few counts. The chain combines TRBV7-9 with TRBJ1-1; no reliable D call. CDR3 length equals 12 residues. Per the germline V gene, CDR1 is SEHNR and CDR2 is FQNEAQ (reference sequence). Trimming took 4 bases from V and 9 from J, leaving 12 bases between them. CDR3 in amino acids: CASSSSSVQAFF. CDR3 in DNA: TGTGCCAGCAGCTCCTCGTCTGTTCAAGCTTTCTTT.